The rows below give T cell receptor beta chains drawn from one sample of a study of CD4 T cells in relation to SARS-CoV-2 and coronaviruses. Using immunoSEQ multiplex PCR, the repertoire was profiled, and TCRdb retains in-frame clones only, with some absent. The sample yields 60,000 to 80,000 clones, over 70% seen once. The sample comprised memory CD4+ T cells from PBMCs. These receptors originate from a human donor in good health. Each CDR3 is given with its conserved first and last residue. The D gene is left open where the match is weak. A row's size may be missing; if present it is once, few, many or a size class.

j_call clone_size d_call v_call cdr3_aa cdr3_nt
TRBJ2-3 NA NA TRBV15 CATSRVIQDTQYF TGTGCCACCAGCAGAGTAATTCAGGATACGCAGTATTTT
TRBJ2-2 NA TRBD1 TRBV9 CASSPRQGNTGELFF TGTGCCAGCAGCCCGAGACAGGGTAACACCGGGGAGCTGTTTTTT
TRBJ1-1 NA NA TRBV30 CAWSPMGRGNTEAFF TGTGCCTGGAGCCCCATGGGGAGAGGTAACACTGAAGCTTTCTTT
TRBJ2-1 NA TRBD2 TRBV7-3 CASSPLAGNYNEQFF TGTGCCAGCAGCCCTCTAGCGGGGAATTACAATGAGCAGTTCTTC
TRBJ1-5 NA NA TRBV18 CASSIGHSNQPQHF TGTGCCAGCTCCATAGGTCATAGCAATCAGCCCCAGCATTTT
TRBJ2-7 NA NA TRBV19 CASSTQGYEQYF TGTGCCAGTAGTACCCAGGGTTACGAGCAGTACTTC
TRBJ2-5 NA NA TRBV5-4 CASSPGGGGTMRETQYF TGTGCCAGCAGCCCGGGGGGAGGGGGTACTATGCGGGAGACCCAGTACTTC
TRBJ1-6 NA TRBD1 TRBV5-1 CASSLDRGSSPLHF TGCGCCAGCAGCTTGGACAGGGGTAGTTCACCCCTCCACTTT
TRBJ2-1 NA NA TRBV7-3 CASSSQPDTYNEQFF TGTGCCAGCAGCTCCCAACCGGACACCTACAATGAGCAGTTCTTC
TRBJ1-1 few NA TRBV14 CASSQALTGFIQF TGTGCCAGCAGCCAAGCATTAACAGGTTTTATCCAATTT
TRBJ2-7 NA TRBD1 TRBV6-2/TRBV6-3 CASSLDRGSYEQYF TGTGCCAGCAGCTTGGACAGGGGCTCCTACGAGCAGTACTTC
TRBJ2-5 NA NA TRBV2 CASLTVRRETQYF TGTGCCAGCTTGACGGTGCGGCGGGAGACCCAGTACTTC
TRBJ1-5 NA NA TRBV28 CASSLRQGQSNQPQHF TGTGCCAGCAGTTTAAGGCAGGGACAATCTAATCAGCCCCAGCATTTT
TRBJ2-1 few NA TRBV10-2 CASSEQGSYNEQFF TGCGCCAGCAGTGAACAGGGAAGCTACAATGAGCAGTTCTTC
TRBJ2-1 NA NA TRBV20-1 CSARVGDEQFF TGCAGTGCTAGAGTCGGGGATGAGCAGTTCTTC
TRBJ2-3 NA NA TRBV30 CAWSVPGSTADTQYF TGTGCCTGGAGTGTACCAGGGAGTACGGCAGATACGCAGTATTTT
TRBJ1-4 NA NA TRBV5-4 CASSRTARTNEKLFF TGTGCCAGCAGCCGGACAGCGAGGACTAATGAAAAACTGTTTTTT
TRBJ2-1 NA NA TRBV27 CASGSWFYNEQFF TGTGCCAGCGGATCGTGGTTCTACAATGAGCAGTTCTTC
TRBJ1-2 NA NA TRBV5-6 CASSLGPTDYGYTF TGTGCCAGCAGCCTCGGGCCAACCGACTATGGCTACACCTTC
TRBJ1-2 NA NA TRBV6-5 CASSYAGNVNYGYTF TGTGCCAGCAGTTACGCGGGCAACGTTAACTATGGCTACACCTTC
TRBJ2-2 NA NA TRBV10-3 CAIRGSVGDGELFF TGTGCCATCAGGGGTTCGGTTGGGGACGGGGAGCTGTTTTTT
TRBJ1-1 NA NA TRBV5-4 CASSYAGSRTEAFF TGTGCCAGCAGCTACGCAGGGTCTAGGACTGAAGCTTTCTTT
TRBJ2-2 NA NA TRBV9 CASSAPRTGGSNTGELFF TGTGCCAGCAGCGCCCCCAGGACCGGGGGCTCTAACACCGGGGAGCTGTTTTTT
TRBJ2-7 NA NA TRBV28 CASSLYAREGIFYF TGTGCCAGCAGTTTATATGCGCGGGAAGGTATATTCTACTTC
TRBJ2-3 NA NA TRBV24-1 CATSDLADTQYF TGTGCCACCAGTGATTTGGCCGATACGCAGTATTTT
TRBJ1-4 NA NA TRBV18 CASSPQGNSKNEKLFF TGTGCCAGCTCACCACAAGGAAACAGCAAGAATGAAAAACTGTTTTTT
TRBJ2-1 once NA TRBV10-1 CASSGQQGNSYNEQFF TGCGCCAGCAGTGGCCAGCAGGGTAATTCCTACAATGAGCAGTTCTTC
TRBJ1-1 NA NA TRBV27 CASSLRGPGIVYTEAFF TGTGCCAGCAGTTTGAGGGGACCTGGAATAGTGTACACTGAAGCTTTCTTT
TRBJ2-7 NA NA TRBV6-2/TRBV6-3 CASSRFYEQYF TGTGCCAGCAGCCGTTTCTACGAGCAGTACTTC
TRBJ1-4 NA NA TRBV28 CASSSGPDAKLFF TGTGCCAGCAGTTCGGGGCCCGACGCAAAACTGTTTTTT
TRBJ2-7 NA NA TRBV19 CASSIRRDTSYEQYF TGTGCCAGTAGTATTCGCCGGGACACGTCCTACGAGCAGTACTTC
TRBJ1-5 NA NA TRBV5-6 CASSLSLYQPQHF TGTGCCAGCAGCTTGTCGCTTTATCAGCCCCAGCATTTT
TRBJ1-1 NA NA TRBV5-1 CASSLVTGGAEAFF TGCGCCAGCAGCTTGGTCACGGGGGGGGCTGAAGCTTTCTTT
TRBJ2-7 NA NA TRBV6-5 CASSYQGSYEQYF TGTGCCAGCAGTTACCAGGGATCCTACGAGCAGTACTTC
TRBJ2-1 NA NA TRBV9 CASSVQSSYNEQFF TGTGCCAGCAGCGTCCAGAGCTCCTACAATGAGCAGTTCTTC
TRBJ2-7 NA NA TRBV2 CASTRTVSSYEQYF TGTGCCAGCACCCGGACAGTTAGCTCCTACGAGCAGTACTTC
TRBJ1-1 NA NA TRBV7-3 CASSQQGGTEAFF TGTGCCAGCAGCCAACAGGGTGGAACTGAAGCTTTCTTT
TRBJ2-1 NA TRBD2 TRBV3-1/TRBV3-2 CASSHSGGAHNEQFF TGTGCCAGCAGCCATAGCGGGGGGGCCCACAATGAGCAGTTCTTC
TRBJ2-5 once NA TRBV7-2 CASSLDRLEETQYF TGTGCCAGCAGCCTGGACCGTCTCGAGGAGACCCAGTACTTC
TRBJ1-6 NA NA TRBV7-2 CASSFGRSSPLHF TGTGCCAGCAGCTTCGGCAGATCTTCACCCCTCCACTTT
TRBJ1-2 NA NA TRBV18 CASSPNSGDGYTF TGTGCCAGCTCACCAAATAGTGGGGATGGCTACACCTTC
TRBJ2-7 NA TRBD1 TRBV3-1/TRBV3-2 CASSQEWGTGLSSYEQYF TGTGCCAGCAGCCAAGAATGGGGGACAGGGCTTAGCTCCTACGAGCAGTACTTC
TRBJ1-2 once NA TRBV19 CASSISHRQSYYGYTF TGTGCCAGTAGTATATCCCACCGGCAGAGCTACTATGGCTACACCTTC
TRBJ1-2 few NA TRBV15 CATSRDSEVFYGYTF TGTGCCACCAGCAGAGATTCGGAAGTCTTCTATGGCTACACCTTC
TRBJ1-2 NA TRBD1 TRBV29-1 CSVERPDRANYGYTF TGCAGCGTTGAAAGGCCAGACAGGGCTAACTATGGCTACACCTTC
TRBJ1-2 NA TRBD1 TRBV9 CASSVMGTGSNYGYTF TGTGCCAGCAGCGTAATGGGGACAGGGTCTAACTATGGCTACACCTTC
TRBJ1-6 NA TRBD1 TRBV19 CASRLRPGQGGSPLHF TGTGCCAGTAGATTACGGCCCGGACAGGGAGGTTCACCCCTCCACTTT
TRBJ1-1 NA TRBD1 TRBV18 CASSPRQGANTEAFF TGTGCCAGCTCACCCAGACAGGGGGCAAATACTGAAGCTTTCTTT
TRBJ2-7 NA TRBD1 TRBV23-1 CASSTGAVEQYF TGCGCCAGCAGTACAGGGGCGGTCGAGCAGTACTTC
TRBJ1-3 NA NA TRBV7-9 CASSSALSGNTIYF TGTGCCAGCAGCTCGGCCCTCTCTGGAAACACCATATATTTT
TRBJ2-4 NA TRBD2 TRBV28 CASSLGLAGGPSKNIQYF TGTGCCAGCAGCTTGGGCCTAGCGGGAGGGCCGTCCAAAAACATTCAGTACTTC